The next 14 T cell receptor beta chains were all read from a single sample in a study of cytomegalovirus exposure and HLA in healthy donors. It was with 60 Vbeta and 13 Jbeta primers that the PCR ran. The table came from immunoSEQ multiplex PCR; TCRdb's copy has only in-frame clones and leaves some out. This sample contains tens of thousands of clones. Sequenced sample: PBMCs. The receptor source for this set is a man in his 60s in good health and CMV-seropositive.

The V and J genes are TRBV5-8 and TRBJ1-1, with D maybe TRBD1 (5 bases). Between the trimmed V and J ends, which lost 4 bases and 0 bases, there was a span of 13 bases. CDR1 is SGHTS, CDR2 YDEGEE, per germline. CDR3 length: 15 amino acids. This CDR3 is CASSPWTIMNTEAFF. The CDR3 coding sequence is TGTGCCAGCAGCCCCTGGACAATAATGAACACTGAAGCTTTCTTT.

The V and J genes are TRBV5-1 and TRBJ1-5; perhaps TRBD1 as D (5 bases). Trimming cost V 0 bases and J 0 bases, with 7 bases left between them. In germline, CDR1 is SGHRS, CDR2 YFSETQ. The CDR3 runs to 15 residues. The CDR3 DNA is TGCGCCAGCAGCTTGGGACAGCATAGCAATCAGCCCCAGCATTTT. It is translated as CASSLGQHSNQPQHF.

The chain has TRBV5-1 and TRBJ2-3; 8 bases are a match to TRBD1. Germline V gene sequence: CDR1 SGHRS, CDR2 YFSETQ. V dropped 3 bases and J dropped 9; count of bases not matched to a gene: 3. There are 12 residues in the CDR3. The CDR3 loop reads CASSSQGDTQYF. The CDR3 bases are TGCGCCAGCAGCTCACAGGGGGACACGCAGTATTTT.

The chain combines TRBV18 with TRBJ1-5; D gene uncertain. The CDR3 sequence is 15 residues long. The germline gives CDR1 KGHSH, CDR2 LQKENI. V lost 2 bases and J 1 base, leaving 9 bases between the germline ends. Here the CDR3 reads CASSPDGISNQPQHF. The CDR3 nucleotides are TGTGCCAGCTCACCAGACGGGATAAGCAATCAGCCCCAGCATTTT.

This chain uses TRBV4-1 with TRBJ1-4; 7 nucleotides agree with TRBD1. Germline CDR1 reads MGHRA; CDR2 reads YSYEKL. The V and J ends lost 3 bases and 2 bases, in that order; junction bases with no gene match: 9. The CDR3 loop spans 17 amino acids. The CDR3 loop reads CASSQSRVRGTNEKLFF. The CDR3 region has the DNA TGCGCCAGCAGCCAGTCCAGAGTCAGGGGGACTAATGAAAAACTGTTTTTT.

V is TRBV6-1 and J is TRBJ2-5; TRBD1 aligns across 8 bases. The CDR3 spans 14 residues. Looked up from germline, CDR1 is MNHNS and CDR2 is SASEGT. Germline trimming cut 2 bases from V and 4 bases from J; bases unmatched to any gene: 3. In nucleotides, the CDR3 is TGTGCCAGCAGTGAACAGGGGGCCGGAGAGACCCAGTACTTC. Translation gives CASSEQGAGETQYF.

The V call is TRBV5-1, the J call TRBJ1-1, with a tentative D call TRBD1 (6 bases). Deletions cut 5 bases from V and 2 bases from J, with 16 bases between. Germline V CDR1 and CDR2: SGHRS, YFSETQ. The CDR3 is 15 amino acids. The CDR3 here is CASSPTGADNTEAFF. The CDR3 bases are TGCGCCAGCAGTCCGACAGGCGCGGACAACACTGAAGCTTTCTTT.

J is TRBJ1-2 and V is TRBV2; 9 nucleotides match TRBD1. This CDR3 has 15 residues. CDR1 SNHLY and CDR2 FYNNEI come from the germline V gene. Losses at the gene ends were 5 bases for V and 3 bases for J; bases not matched to a gene: 7. As DNA, the CDR3 is TGTGCCAGCAGTAGGGGACAGGGCGGAGACTATGGCTACACCTTC. Translating gives CASSRGQGGDYGYTF.

The chain is built from TRBV29-1 and TRBJ1-2; the D gene is possibly TRBD1 (6 bases). This CDR3 is built from 15 residues. CDR1 is SQVTM and CDR2 is ANQGSEA in the germline V gene. The germline V and J ends were trimmed by 1 base and 4 bases, with 16 bases remaining between them. The CDR3 here is CSVEVGGARVYGYTF. The CDR3 DNA reads TGCAGCGTTGAAGTTGGGGGGGCCCGGGTCTATGGCTACACCTTC. Full variable domain (missing parts from reference TRBV29-1 and TRBJ1-2): SAVISQKPSRDICQRGTSLTIQCQVDSQVTMMFWYRQQPGQSLTLIATANQGSEATYESGFVIDKFPISRPNLTFSTLTVSNMSPEDSSIYLCSVEVGGARVYGYTFGSGTRLTVV.

This chain joins TRBV9 and TRBJ1-1; no definite D call. The V and J ends lost 5 bases and 3 bases respectively, with 8 bases between them. The germline CDR1 and CDR2 sequences are SGDLS and YYNGEE. The CDR3 loop spans 12 amino acids. The DNA of the CDR3 is TGTGCCAGCAGAGCAGGATACACTGAAGCTTTCTTT. Encoded protein: CASRAGYTEAFF.

The gene calls are TRBV18 and TRBJ2-7; 12 nucleotides line up with TRBD2. Per the germline V gene, CDR1 is KGHSH and CDR2 is LQKENI. CDR3 size: 17 residues. The J segment lost 4 bases and the V segment lost 1 base, leaving 8 bases of the junction unmatched. The CDR3 nucleotides are TGTGCCAGCTCACCACTGGCAGCAACTAGCGGGAGGTACGAGCAGTACTTC. Translation gives CASSPLAATSGRYEQYF.

The CDR3 loop reads CASSFPGGSNQPQHF. In nucleotides, the CDR3 is TGTGCCAGCAGTTTCCCGGGAGGGAGCAATCAGCCCCAGCATTTT. The J gene is TRBJ1-5, the V gene TRBV27; D ambiguous. Germline V gives CDR1 MNHEY, CDR2 SMNVEV (reference sequence). This CDR3 has 15 amino acids. V was shortened by 3 bases and J by 1 base, with 10 bases between the two germline ends.

This rearrangement joins TRBV25-1 to TRBJ1-3; no definite D call. The CDR3 is 14 residues long. V lost 3 bases to trimming and J lost 1 base, with 7 bases between them. CDR1 and CDR2 from the germline V gene are MGHDK and SYGVNS. The CDR3 nucleotides read TGTGCCAGCAGTGACCGGAGATCTGGAAACACCATATATTTT. Translation: CASSDRRSGNTIYF.

The V and J genes are TRBV18 and TRBJ2-7, with D perhaps TRBD2 (6 bases). The V gene lost 5 bases and the J gene lost 6 bases, with 11 bases spanning the gap. The CDR3 is made up of 12 amino acids. Germline V lookup: CDR1 KGHSH, CDR2 LQKENI. The CDR3, as DNA: TGTGCCAGCTCAACAAGCGGGTCCGAGCAGTACTTC. This sequence encodes CASSTSGSEQYF.